Shown below are 14 T cell receptor beta chains from a single sample sequenced in a study of glioma-infiltrating T cells. The iRepertoire nested amplicon-rescue multiplex PCR amplified TCR alpha and beta CDR3s from RNA. TCRdb used MiXCR to reprocess the multiplex PCR reads, holding one entry per CDR3 protein. Among 150,000 to 200,000 distinct CDR3 sequences, roughly 32% were seen once, and the ten largest hold just over 20%. Sequencing was performed on glioma tissue, nonneoplastic brain tissue, or PBMCs (not recorded which). The receptors here all came from a human donor with low-grade glioma or glioblastoma, undergoing nonglioma brain surgery, or in good health (not recorded which).

This clonotype was seen at least ten times. V is TRBV6-2 or TRBV6-3 and J is TRBJ1-3; the match to TRBD1 covers 7 bases. Germline loops: CDR1 MNHEY, CDR2 SVGEGT. The V gene end was trimmed by 6 bases and the J gene end by 3 bases; junction bases not matched to a gene: 11. The CDR3 spans 16 residues. CDR3 loop: CASRADRTLLGNTIYF. CDR3 nucleotides: TGTGCCAGCAGAGCGGACAGGACTCTCCTTGGAAACACCATATATTTT.

This sequence joins TRBV15 and TRBJ1-5, with D possibly matching TRBD1 (6 bases). The CDR3 covers 16 residues. Deletions cut 4 bases from V and 3 bases from J, with 16 bases between. CDR1 and CDR2 from the germline V gene are LNHNV and YYDKDF (reference sequence). The CDR3, as DNA: TGTGCCACCAGCATCGGAGGGGGGGTAAACAATCAGCCCCAGCATTTT. This encodes CATSIGGGVNNQPQHF.

This clonotype was observed at least ten times. The chain combines TRBV6-1 with TRBJ2-1; D perhaps matches TRBD2 (5 bases). V lost 8 bases and J 8 bases, leaving 13 bases between the germline ends. CDR3 length equals 12 residues. Germline CDR1 is MNHNS and CDR2 is SASEGT. In DNA form, the CDR3 reads TGTGCCAGCGTGAGCGGAACGGATGAGCAGTTCTTC. It specifies CASVSGTDEQFF.

Many counts were recorded for this clonotype. The V gene is TRBV29-1, the J gene TRBJ1-2, with TRBD1 matching over 8 bases. Per the germline V gene, CDR1 is SQVTM and CDR2 is ANQGSEA. Germline trimming cut 6 bases from V and 0 bases from J; bases unmatched to any gene: 6. This CDR3 comprises 14 residues. The CDR3 region has the DNA TGCAGCGTCGTTCGACAGGGGACTAACTATGGCTACACCTTC. Amino acids: CSVVRQGTNYGYTF.

This clonotype came up a few times. The chain links TRBV19 to TRBJ2-5; 7 nucleotides align to TRBD1. Losses at the gene ends were 2 bases for V and 2 bases for J; bases not matched to a gene: 20. This CDR3 region has 20 residues. Germline V CDR1 and CDR2: LNHDA, SQIVND (reference sequence). The CDR3 nucleotides are TGTGCCAGTAGTATAAAGCCAGGGGGAATACAACGGCCCTTACAAGAGACCCAGTACTTC. The encoded protein is CASSIKPGGIQRPLQETQYF.

This clonotype was counted ten times or more. The rearrangement joins TRBV7-2 to TRBJ2-7; no firm D call. The V gene lost 0 bases and the J gene lost 0 bases, with 6 bases spanning the gap. CDR1 is SGHTA, CDR2 FQGNSA, per germline. The CDR3 consists of 14 residues. For the CDR3, the DNA is TGTGCCAGCAGCTTAGCGGGTCTCTCCTACGAGCAGTACTTC. It is translated as CASSLAGLSYEQYF.

This clonotype was counted at least ten times. CDR3 protein: CASSLTRDDYNEQFF. CDR3 DNA: TGTGCCAGCAGCTTAACCCGGGACGACTACAATGAGCAGTTCTTC. The J gene is TRBJ2-1, the V gene TRBV7-2; D is tentatively TRBD1 or TRBD2 (5 bases each). The V gene's germline CDR1 is SGHTA and CDR2 FQGNSA. The CDR3 extends over 15 amino acids. V was pared by 2 bases and J by 3 bases, with 11 bases between.

The gene calls are TRBV4-1 and TRBJ2-1, with D uncertain. Trimming left V 1 base short and J 4 bases short, with 14 bases between. The CDR3 extends over 16 amino acids. CDR1 is MGHRA, CDR2 YSYEKL, per germline. The CDR3, as DNA: TGCGCCAGCAGCCAAGTCGCAGCGTATCAATACAATGAGCAGTTCTTC. Amino acid sequence: CASSQVAAYQYNEQFF.

This clonotype appeared many times. CDR3 nucleotide sequence: TGTGCCAGCAGTGAATGGAAGGGAACTAATGAAAAACTGTTTTTT. Translated, it gives CASSEWKGTNEKLFF. The chain has TRBV25-1 and TRBJ1-4; no clear D gene. V lost 1 base and J lost 1, with 7 bases in between. The CDR3 covers 15 residues. The germline V gene encodes CDR1 MGHDK and CDR2 SYGVNS.

This chain connects TRBV5-1 to TRBJ2-7, with 11 bases that match TRBD1. The trim removed 4 bases at V and 3 bases at J, leaving 6 bases unmatched. Germline CDR1 and CDR2: SGHRS and YFSETQ. This CDR3 is 15 amino acids long. Written as DNA, the CDR3 is TGCGCCAGCAGCCCTCCCGGGACAGGGGGCTACGAGCAGTACTTC. Translating gives CASSPPGTGGYEQYF.

This clonotype was seen ten or more times. The rearrangement uses TRBV7-6 and TRBJ1-1, with D hard to call. In germline, CDR1 is SGHVS, CDR2 FNYEAQ. Trimming shortened V by 6 bases and J by 1 base, and 12 bases separated the two germline ends. This CDR3 spans 14 amino acids. Here the CDR3 reads CASSPGITNTEAFF. In DNA form, the CDR3 reads TGTGCCAGCAGTCCAGGAATTACGAACACTGAAGCTTTCTTT.

The chain carries TRBV7-9 and TRBJ2-7; 12 nucleotides match TRBD2. The CDR3 consists of 14 residues. V lost 8 bases and J lost 3; bases outside the gene matches: 5. Germline V gene lookup returns CDR1 SEHNR and CDR2 FQNEAQ (reference sequence). The CDR3 nucleotides read TGTGCCAGCGCGCTAGCGGGAGGGCACTACGAGCAGTACTTC. This sequence encodes CASALAGGHYEQYF. Full variable domain (missing parts from reference TRBV7-9 and TRBJ2-7): DTGVSQNPRHKITKRGQNVTFRCDPISEHNRLYWYRQTLGQGPEFLTYFQNEAQLEKSRLLSDRFSAERPKGSFSTLEIQRTEQGDSAMYLCASALAGGHYEQYFGPGTRLTVT.

On this clonotype: A clone one base away is much larger, so this may be a read error. The chain is built from TRBV6-2 or TRBV6-3 and TRBJ2-4; the match to TRBD1 covers 7 bases. Germline V lookup: CDR1 MNHEY, CDR2 SVGEGT. This CDR3 spans 19 amino acids. V trimming: 0 bases; J trimming: 9 bases; junction bases outside the gene matches: 20. DNA of the CDR3: TGTGCCAGCAGTTACTCCCCTTCCCCGACAGGGTTTAAAGAAAGCATTCAGTACTTC. Protein sequence: CASSYSPSPTGFKESIQYF.

The chain carries TRBV19 and TRBJ2-7; D unresolved. CDR3 size: 13 residues. The germline CDR1 and CDR2 sequences are LNHDA and SQIVND (reference sequence). V shed 5 bases and J shed 5 bases, with 13 bases lying between them. CDR3 in DNA: TGTGCCAGTAGTGTCGACAAGAATGACGAGCAGTACTTC. Translation: CASSVDKNDEQYF. The whole variable domain, filled in from reference TRBV19 and TRBJ2-7, reads DGGITQSPKYLFRKEGQNVTLSCEQNLNHDAMYWYRQDPGQGLRLIYYSQIVNDFQKGDIAEGYSVSREKKESFPLTVTSAQKNPTAFYLCASSVDKNDEQYFGPGTRLTVT.